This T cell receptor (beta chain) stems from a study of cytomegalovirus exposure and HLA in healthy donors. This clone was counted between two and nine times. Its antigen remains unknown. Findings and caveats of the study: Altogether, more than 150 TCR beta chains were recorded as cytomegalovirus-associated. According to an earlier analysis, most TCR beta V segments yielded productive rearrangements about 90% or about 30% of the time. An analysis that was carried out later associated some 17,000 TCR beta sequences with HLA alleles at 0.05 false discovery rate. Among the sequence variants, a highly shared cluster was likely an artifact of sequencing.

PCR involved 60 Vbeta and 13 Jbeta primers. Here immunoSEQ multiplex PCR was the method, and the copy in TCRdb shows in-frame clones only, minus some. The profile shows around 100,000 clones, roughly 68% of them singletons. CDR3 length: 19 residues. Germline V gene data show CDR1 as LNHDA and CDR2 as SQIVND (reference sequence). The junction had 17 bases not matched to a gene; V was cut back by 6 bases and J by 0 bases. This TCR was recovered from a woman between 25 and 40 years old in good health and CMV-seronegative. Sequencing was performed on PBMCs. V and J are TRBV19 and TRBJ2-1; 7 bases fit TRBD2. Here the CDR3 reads CASRTNGLADLSSYNEQFF. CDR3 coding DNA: TGTGCCAGTAGAACAAACGGGCTAGCGGACCTGAGCTCCTACAATGAGCAGTTCTTC.